A single sample gave rise to the 9 T cell receptor beta chains below, sequenced in a study of blood T cell repertoires in COVID-19. Measured with immunoSEQ multiplex PCR; TCRdb has only the in-frame clones, and not every one. The sample lists 200,000 to 250,000 clones; just over 85% were seen once. The source material was peripheral blood. The receptors here all came from a young man with active or convalescent COVID-19.

V is TRBV5-1 and J is TRBJ1-2, with D hard to call. The germline V and J ends were trimmed by 4 bases and 0 bases, with 19 bases remaining between them. The CDR3 is 17 residues long. Germline V gives CDR1 SGHRS, CDR2 YFSETQ. The CDR3 region has the DNA TGCGCCAGCAGCGAGGATCCCCGGAAGACCACTAACTATGGCTACACCTTC. This encodes CASSEDPRKTTNYGYTF. The complete variable domain, with remaining parts taken from reference TRBV5-1 and TRBJ1-2, reads KAGVTQTPRYLIKTRGQQVTLSCSPISGHRSVSWYQQTPGQGLQFLFEYFSETQRNKGNFPGRFSGRQFSNSRSEMNVSTLELGDSALYLCASSEDPRKTTNYGYTFGSGTRLTVV.

The gene calls are TRBV5-1 and TRBJ2-1; a possible D gene is TRBD2 (5 bases). With 0 bases removed from V and 7 bases from J, the gap between germline ends came to 17 bases. CDR1 is SGHRS, CDR2 YFSETQ, per germline. The CDR3 sequence is 16 residues long. This chain's CDR3 is CASSLAGGGSRNEQFF. The CDR3 nucleotides are TGCGCCAGCAGCTTGGCCGGTGGAGGCAGCAGGAATGAGCAGTTCTTC.

The rearrangement joins TRBV11-3 to TRBJ2-1; 7 positions agree with TRBD2. V lost 3 bases to trimming and J lost 0 bases; unmatched junction nucleotides: 8. Germline CDR1 is SGHNT and CDR2 is YENEEA. The CDR3 length is 17 residues. The CDR3 region is CASSFRSGRVSYNEQFF. CDR3 bases: TGTGCCAGCAGCTTCCGATCGGGGAGGGTCTCCTACAATGAGCAGTTCTTC. The full variable domain, its missing parts supplied by reference TRBV11-3 and TRBJ2-1, is EAGVVQSPRYKIIEKKQPVAFWCNPISGHNTLYWYLQNLGQGPELLIRYENEEAVDDSQLPKDRFSAERLKGVDSTLKIQPAELGDSAVYLCASSFRSGRVSYNEQFFGPGTRLTVL.

This chain links TRBV4-1 with TRBJ2-1, with a tentative D call TRBD1 (5 bases). Germline CDR1 is MGHRA and CDR2 is YSYEKL. The CDR3 totals 17 residues. V gave up 0 bases and J gave up 5 bases, with 17 bases separating them. The CDR3, as DNA: TGCGCCAGCAGCCAAGATGTAAGCCAGGGCGCCGACAATGAGCAGTTCTTC. Residues: CASSQDVSQGADNEQFF.

The rearrangement uses TRBV9 and TRBJ1-1, with a possible D match to TRBD1 (5 bases). Germline CDR1 reads SGDLS; CDR2 reads YYNGEE. Trimming removed 3 bases from V and 6 bases from J, with 15 bases in between. This CDR3 region has 14 residues. The CDR3 reads CASSGSGATAEAFF. CDR3 DNA: TGTGCCAGCAGCGGAAGCGGGGCAACAGCTGAAGCTTTCTTT.

V is TRBV19 and J is TRBJ1-5; TRBD1 is a possible D gene (6 bases). The germline V and J ends were trimmed by 5 bases and 0 bases, with 14 bases remaining between them. CDR1 LNHDA and CDR2 SQIVND come from the germline V gene (reference sequence). There are 16 residues in the CDR3. The CDR3: CASSLGTSYSNQPQHF. DNA of the CDR3: TGTGCCAGTAGTCTGGGGACATCCTATAGCAATCAGCCCCAGCATTTT.

The rearrangement links TRBV6-5 to TRBJ1-5; 8 bases align to TRBD1. The CDR3 is 16 amino acids. Trimming removed 4 bases from V and 2 bases from J; junction bases left unmatched: 7. Germline V gene data show CDR1 as MNHEY and CDR2 as SVGAGI. CDR3 in DNA: TGTGCCAGCAGTTGGGGGACAGGCCGGGGCAATCAGCCCCAGCATTTT. This encodes CASSWGTGRGNQPQHF.

This chain joins TRBV6-6 and TRBJ2-7; D gene unclear. The CDR3 spans 13 residues. Deletions cut 7 bases from V and 1 base from J, with 11 bases between. Looked up from germline, CDR1 is MNHNY and CDR2 is SVGAGI (reference sequence). The CDR3 sequence is CASNNRRSYEQYF. In DNA form, the CDR3 reads TGTGCCAGCAACAACCGTCGATCCTACGAGCAGTACTTC.

This clone was recorded once. The gene calls are TRBV15 and TRBJ2-5, with 12 bases lining up with TRBD2. This CDR3 comprises 19 residues. V shed 0 bases and J 4 bases; nucleotides not matched to a gene: 12. Per germline, CDR1 LNHNV and CDR2 YYDKDF (reference sequence). The CDR3 spells CATSRDRTSGILGLETQYF. CDR3 bases: TGTGCCACCAGCAGAGATCGGACTAGCGGGATACTGGGGTTAGAGACCCAGTACTTC.